The rows below give T cell receptor beta chains drawn from one sample of a study of T cells in Graves' hyperthyroidism and ophthalmopathy. TCRdb reprocessed the multiplex PCR reads via MiXCR and lists one record per CDR3 protein. The data show 300,000 to 450,000 distinct CDR3 sequences, 15% to 19% seen once. The sequencing sample was made of blood. The receptors derive from a woman aged 18-29 years with Graves' hyperthyroidism that later progressed to Graves' ophthalmopathy. CDR3s include the opening cysteine and the closing phenylalanine or tryptophan. The D gene is left open where the match is weak. Rows may omit the clone size; those that give it use once, few, many or a size class.

D: TRBD1
size: many
J: TRBJ1-2
V: TRBV20-1
DNA: TGCAGTGCTAGAGATTGGGTGACAGGGCGCTACACCTTC
CDR3: CSARDWVTGRYTF

D: NA
size: many
J: TRBJ2-7
V: TRBV2
DNA: TGTGCCAGCAGTGAGGCTCTGATGGACGAGCAGTACTTC
CDR3: CASSEALMDEQYF

D: TRBD2
size: many
J: TRBJ2-7
V: TRBV13
DNA: TGTGCCAGCATACTAGCGGGATCCTACGAGCAGTACTTC
CDR3: CASILAGSYEQYF

D: TRBD2
size: many
J: TRBJ2-7
V: TRBV6-1
DNA: TGTGCCAGCAGTGAAAATGGAGGGAGGGGTTACGAGCAGTACTTC
CDR3: CASSENGGRGYEQYF

D: TRBD2
size: many
J: TRBJ2-2
V: TRBV10-3
DNA: TGTGCCATCAGTGTAGCGGGAGCGAACACCGGGGAGCTGTTTTTT
CDR3: CAISVAGANTGELFF

D: NA
size: many
J: TRBJ2-4
V: TRBV5-1
DNA: TGCGCCAGCAGCCCGGGGGAACAGGGCATTCAGTACTTC
CDR3: CASSPGEQGIQYF

D: TRBD2
size: many
J: TRBJ2-3
V: TRBV11-2
DNA: TGTGCCAGCAGCCTAACCGGGGGAGGGCGGTACACAGATACGCAGTATTTT
CDR3: CASSLTGGGRYTDTQYF

D: TRBD1
size: many
J: TRBJ2-7
V: TRBV12-3/TRBV12-4
DNA: TGTGCCAGCAGTTTATTGGACAGGGCCCACGAGCAGTACTTC
CDR3: CASSLLDRAHEQYF

D: NA
size: many
J: TRBJ1-4
V: TRBV20-1
DNA: TGCAGTGCTAGAGAAGGCGAGGTTCCTAATGAAAAACTGTTTTTT
CDR3: CSAREGEVPNEKLFF

D: NA
size: many
J: TRBJ1-4
V: TRBV3-1
DNA: TGTGCCAGCAGCCCCGACTGGGGGGATGAAAAACTGTTTTTT
CDR3: CASSPDWGDEKLFF

D: NA
size: many
J: TRBJ2-7
V: TRBV27
DNA: TGTGCCAGCAGTCCCGCCAGCCTAGTCTACGAGCAGTACTTC
CDR3: CASSPASLVYEQYF

D: NA
size: many
J: TRBJ1-4
V: TRBV28
DNA: TGTGCCAGCAGTTCTCTGGGTCTTAATGAAAAACTGTTTTTT
CDR3: CASSSLGLNEKLFF

D: TRBD2
size: few
J: TRBJ2-3
V: TRBV27
DNA: TGTGCCAGCAGTTTATCCAGCCCGGGAGGGCCGGATACGCAGTATTTT
CDR3: CASSLSSPGGPDTQYF

D: NA
size: few
J: TRBJ2-1
V: TRBV4-1
DNA: TGCGCCAGCAGCCAAGGTCAAACAGGGTCCTACAATGAGCAGTTCTTC
CDR3: CASSQGQTGSYNEQFF

D: NA
size: NA
J: TRBJ2-1
V: TRBV7-7
DNA: TGTGCTAGCAGCCTGGACGGGCTTGAGCTGTTCTTC
CDR3: CASSLDGLELFF

D: NA
size: few
J: TRBJ1-2
V: TRBV6-1
DNA: TGTGCCAGCAAACTACAGTCCCCTGGGACCTATGGCTACACCTTC
CDR3: CASKLQSPGTYGYTF

D: TRBD1
size: NA
J: TRBJ2-7
V: TRBV11-3
DNA: TGTGCCAGCAGCGATCGACAGGGTGGCCACGAGCAGTACTTC
CDR3: CASSDRQGGHEQYF

D: NA
size: many
J: TRBJ2-2
V: TRBV3-1
DNA: TGTGCCAGCAGCCAAGTACCTGCGGGGACCGGGGAGCTGTTTTTT
CDR3: CASSQVPAGTGELFF

D: NA
size: many
J: TRBJ1-1
V: TRBV28
DNA: TGTGCCAGCAGTCAGGGGATCAGGGGCACTGAAGCTTTCTTT
CDR3: CASSQGIRGTEAFF

D: TRBD2
size: few
J: TRBJ2-1
V: TRBV30
DNA: TGTGCCTGGAGTCGGACTAGCGGGAGGCGAAATGAGCAGTTCTTC
CDR3: CAWSRTSGRRNEQFF

D: NA
size: many
J: TRBJ2-1
V: TRBV6-1
DNA: TGTGCCAGCAGCTCGGGGAGGCCGTACAATGAGCAGTTCTTC
CDR3: CASSSGRPYNEQFF

D: NA
size: many
J: TRBJ2-7
V: TRBV7-9
DNA: TGTGCCAGCAGCTTCTCCCCCGAAAGGGAGCAGTACTTC
CDR3: CASSFSPEREQYF

D: NA
size: many
J: TRBJ2-7
V: TRBV28
DNA: TGTGCCAGCAGTCAAAAGACATTCTCAACTACCTACGAGCAGTACTTC
CDR3: CASSQKTFSTTYEQYF

D: NA
size: many
J: TRBJ1-2
V: TRBV9
DNA: TGTGCCAGCAGCGCGGCTAGGACGGCTAACTATGGCTACACCTTC
CDR3: CASSAARTANYGYTF

D: NA
size: many
J: TRBJ2-5
V: TRBV4-1
DNA: TGCGCCAGCAGCCAAGAAGGGGGGGGACAGGACAGAGAGACCCAGTACTTC
CDR3: CASSQEGGGQDRETQYF

D: NA
size: NA
J: TRBJ2-7
V: TRBV5-6
DNA: TGTGCCAGCAGCTTGACAGGGCTGGGGGCTCCGGACGCCTACGAGCAGTACTTC
CDR3: CASSLTGLGAPDAYEQYF

D: NA
size: many
J: TRBJ1-1
V: TRBV30
DNA: TGTGCCTGGAGTAGTGGGAACACTGAAGCTTTCTTT
CDR3: CAWSSGNTEAFF

D: NA
size: NA
J: TRBJ2-5
V: TRBV5-1
DNA: TGCGCCAGCAGACCTGGCGGCGGAGAGACCCAGTACTTC
CDR3: CASRPGGGETQYF

D: TRBD2
size: many
J: TRBJ2-1
V: TRBV11-2
DNA: TGTGCCAGCAGCGTCCTGGCGGGGGAGAACAATGAGCAGTTCTTC
CDR3: CASSVLAGENNEQFF

D: TRBD1
size: many
J: TRBJ2-7
V: TRBV28
DNA: TGTGCCAGCAGTCCATGGGGACAGGGGTACGAGCAGTACTTC
CDR3: CASSPWGQGYEQYF

D: NA
size: few
J: TRBJ1-6
V: TRBV27
DNA: TGTGCCAGCAGTTTGGCCTCAGATAATTCACCCCTCCACTTT
CDR3: CASSLASDNSPLHF

D: NA
size: many
J: TRBJ2-7
V: TRBV2
DNA: TGTGCCAGCAGTAGACAGAAATACGAGCAGTACTTC
CDR3: CASSRQKYEQYF

D: NA
size: few
J: TRBJ2-5
V: TRBV20-1
DNA: TGCAGTGCTAGACGGGGGACAGTCTTCTCGGAGACCCAGTACTTC
CDR3: CSARRGTVFSETQYF

D: NA
size: few
J: TRBJ1-1
V: TRBV4-1
DNA: TGCGCCAGCAGCCAAAGGGCCCTCCAGATGAACACTGAAGCTTTCTTT
CDR3: CASSQRALQMNTEAFF

D: TRBD1
size: NA
J: TRBJ2-4
V: TRBV4-1
DNA: TGCGCCAGCAGCCAGTCGTCGGGACAGAGGCCTCTAGCCAAAAACATTCAGTACTTC
CDR3: CASSQSSGQRPLAKNIQYF

D: TRBD2
size: NA
J: TRBJ2-1
V: TRBV30
DNA: TGTGCCTGGTATCCGGGACTAGCGGGAGAAGAGCAGTTCTTC
CDR3: CAWYPGLAGEEQFF

D: TRBD1
size: few
J: TRBJ1-5
V: TRBV20-1
DNA: TGCAGTGCTAGAGGTCCGGGACAGGGTCGCAATCAGCCCCAGCATTTT
CDR3: CSARGPGQGRNQPQHF

D: TRBD1
size: many
J: TRBJ2-5
V: TRBV20-1
DNA: TGCAGTGCTAGACCTGGGACAGGGGACCGGGAGACCCAGTACTTC
CDR3: CSARPGTGDRETQYF

D: TRBD2
size: NA
J: TRBJ2-1
V: TRBV5-1
DNA: TGCGCCAGCAGCTTGGCAGGGCTAGCGGTTTACAATGAGCAGTTCTTC
CDR3: CASSLAGLAVYNEQFF

D: TRBD2
size: many
J: TRBJ2-7
V: TRBV14
DNA: TGTGCCAGCAGCCTGGTAGCGGGGAGTAGAGGCGAGCAGTACTTC
CDR3: CASSLVAGSRGEQYF

D: TRBD2
size: many
J: TRBJ2-5
V: TRBV18
DNA: TGTGCCAGCTCACCAGGGCTAGCGGGAGAGACCCAGTACTTC
CDR3: CASSPGLAGETQYF

D: TRBD1
size: many
J: TRBJ2-1
V: TRBV29-1
DNA: TGCAGCGGGAACAGGGACAGCTCCTACAATGAGCAGTTCTTC
CDR3: CSGNRDSSYNEQFF

D: NA
size: NA
J: TRBJ1-1
V: TRBV7-2
DNA: TGTGCCAGCAACGTAATGAACACTGAAGCTTTCTTT
CDR3: CASNVMNTEAFF

D: TRBD2
size: many
J: TRBJ2-3
V: TRBV28
DNA: TGTGCCAGCAGTTTTCGCTGGGGGGTAGCGGGGAGCACAGATACGCAGTATTTT
CDR3: CASSFRWGVAGSTDTQYF

D: TRBD1
size: many
J: TRBJ2-1
V: TRBV5-1
DNA: TGCGCCAGCAGCGAGGGACAGGTTACCTACAATGAGCAGTTCTTC
CDR3: CASSEGQVTYNEQFF

D: NA
size: few
J: TRBJ1-2
V: TRBV10-2
DNA: TGCGCCAGCAGTGGGCCGAACCCGGACAGAGGGCCTAGGGGCTACACCTTC
CDR3: CASSGPNPDRGPRGYTF

D: NA
size: NA
J: TRBJ1-2
V: TRBV25-1
DNA: TGTGCCAGCAGTGAAACAGGACTCTATGGCTACACCTTC
CDR3: CASSETGLYGYTF

D: TRBD1
size: NA
J: TRBJ1-3
V: TRBV20-1
DNA: TGCAGTGCTAGAGACAGTCAGGGGGACAACTCTGGAAACACCATATATTTT
CDR3: CSARDSQGDNSGNTIYF

D: NA
size: many
J: TRBJ1-1
V: TRBV20-1
DNA: TGCAGTGCTAGACAGATAGGGGTCACTGAAGCTTTCTTT
CDR3: CSARQIGVTEAFF